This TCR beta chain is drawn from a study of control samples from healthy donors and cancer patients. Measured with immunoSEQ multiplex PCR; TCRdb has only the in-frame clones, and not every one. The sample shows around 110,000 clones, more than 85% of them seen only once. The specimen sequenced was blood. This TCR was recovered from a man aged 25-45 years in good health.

The CDR3 loop is CASSQEVAPSDTQYF. For the CDR3, the DNA is TGTGCCAGCAGCCAAGAGGTAGCGCCCTCAGATACGCAGTATTTT. The chain links TRBV4-2 to TRBJ2-3; D is perhaps TRBD2 (5 bases). Trimming pared 0 bases from V and 4 bases from J, leaving 11 bases between. Germline V gene sequence: CDR1 LGHNA, CDR2 YNFKEQ. The CDR3 length is 15 residues.